Below are 17 T cell receptor beta chains sequenced from a single sample in a study of blood T cell repertoires in COVID-19. Libraries were prepared by immunoSEQ multiplex PCR; TCRdb keeps only in-frame clonotypes and omits some of them. This table holds roughly 380,000 clones, 88% found once. The sample consisted of PBMCs or T cells enriched from blood (not recorded which). Receptors originate from a woman aged 25 to 39 who had been exposed to COVID-19.

This clone was seen once. The chain uses TRBV21-1 and TRBJ1-4; TRBD1 reflects the table's D call only, with no check against the DNA. TRBV21-1 is shown as a pseudogene. The length of the CDR3 is 20 residues. CDR3 protein: CASSPRVPGQGRQTNEKLFF. The CDR3 coding sequence is TGTGCCAGCAGTCCCCGTGTCCCCGGACAGGGAAGGCAAACTAATGAAAAACTGTTTTTT.

V usage is TRBV5-1 and J usage is TRBJ1-2; 8 bases map to TRBD1. V was pared by 1 base and J by 8 bases, with 4 bases of the junction left unmatched. The CDR3 loop spans 13 amino acids. The germline V gene encodes CDR1 SGHRS and CDR2 YFSETQ. For the CDR3, the DNA is TGCGCCAGCAGCTTGAACAGGGGGGAGGGCTACACCTTC. It is translated as CASSLNRGEGYTF.

V usage is TRBV28 and J usage is TRBJ2-7; D is unresolved. The CDR3 length is 16 residues. V was trimmed by 3 bases and J by 0 bases, leaving 15 bases between them. Germline values: CDR1 MDHEN, CDR2 SYDVKM. CDR3 residues: CASSLGLVIASYEQYF. CDR3 nucleotides: TGTGCCAGCAGTTTGGGCCTTGTGATCGCCTCCTACGAGCAGTACTTC.

CDR3 sequence (DNA): TGTGCCAGCAGCTATACAACCCCCTCTTGGTCCAGCAATCAGCCCCAGCATTTT. Its protein is CASSYTTPSWSSNQPQHF. The chain links TRBV5-8 to TRBJ1-5; D call uncertain. The CDR3 is made up of 18 amino acids. From germline, CDR1 is SGHTS and CDR2 YDEGEE. V shed 3 bases and J shed 1 base, with 20 bases lying between them. Variable domain in full (rest from reference TRBV5-8 and TRBJ1-5): EAGVTQSPTHLIKTRGQQATLRCSPISGHTSVYWYQQALGLGLQFLLWYDEGEERNRGNFPPRFSGRQFPNYSSELNVNALELEDSALYLCASSYTTPSWSSNQPQHFGDGTRLSIL.

V gene TRBV7-9 combines with J gene TRBJ2-2, with unresolved D. CDR1 and CDR2 from the germline V gene are SEHNR and FQNEAQ (reference sequence). V shed 7 bases and J shed 6 bases, with 6 bases lying between them. The CDR3 consists of 11 residues. The CDR3 here is CASTNAGELFF. CDR3 DNA: TGTGCCAGCACCAACGCCGGGGAGCTGTTTTTT.

The rearrangement links TRBV7-6 to TRBJ2-1; D might be TRBD2 (7 bases). Trimming shortened V by 2 bases and J by 5 bases, and 16 bases separated the two germline ends. The CDR3 is 16 residues long. Germline V gives CDR1 SGHVS, CDR2 FNYEAQ. The CDR3 reads CASSLWAGEGNNEQFF. The CDR3 DNA is TGTGCCAGCAGCTTATGGGCAGGGGAGGGTAACAATGAGCAGTTCTTC.

CDR3 amino acids: CASRGTAQGYNEQFF. CDR3 sequence (DNA): TGTGCCAGCAGAGGGACCGCGCAGGGGTACAATGAGCAGTTCTTC. The chain carries TRBV3-1 (or the pseudogene TRBV3-2) and TRBJ2-1, with a tentative D call TRBD1 (6 bases). The length of the CDR3 is 15 residues. Germline-derived CDR1 and CDR2 are LGHDT and YNNKEL (reference sequence). Trimming cost V 6 bases and J 4 bases, with 16 bases left between them.

V is TRBV4-2 and J is TRBJ2-5; 11 nucleotides line up with TRBD2. CDR1 LGHNA and CDR2 YNFKEQ come from the germline V gene. This CDR3 is built from 18 residues. Losses at the gene ends were 0 bases for V and 5 bases for J; bases not matched to a gene: 11. The CDR3 DNA reads TGTGCCAGCAGCCAAGACTCAGTAGCGGGAGGGCCGGGGGAGACCCAGTACTTC. Amino acids: CASSQDSVAGGPGETQYF.

This clone was counted between two and nine times. The chain joins TRBV18 to TRBJ1-6, with D maybe TRBD1 (5 bases). The V end lost 3 bases, the J end lost 14 bases, and 20 bases lay between the germline ends. CDR1 is KGHSH and CDR2 is LQKENI in the germline V gene. The CDR3 sequence is 15 residues long. The CDR3 spells CASSPTVQDIYSLHF. CDR3 coding DNA: TGTGCCAGCTCACCGACGGTACAGGACATATACTCCCTCCACTTT.

The gene calls are TRBV28 and TRBJ2-3, with D tentatively TRBD1 (6 bases). Trimming removed 10 bases at V and 2 bases at J, with 13 bases between. Germline V CDR1 and CDR2: MDHEN, SYDVKM. This CDR3 comprises 13 residues. This CDR3 is CAIKGGATDTQYF. The CDR3 DNA reads TGTGCCATCAAAGGGGGTGCCACAGATACGCAGTATTTT.

A word on this clone: The sample contains more than one DNA sequence encoding this CDR3. The CDR3 loop reads CASSLAGRRTEAFF. The CDR3 nucleotides read TGTGCCAGCAGCTTAGCGGGGCGCAGGACTGAAGCTTTCTTT. This rearrangement joins TRBV7-9 to TRBJ1-1; possible D gene TRBD1, 5 bases. The CDR3 runs to 14 residues. Germline V CDR1 and CDR2: SEHNR, FQNEAQ (reference sequence). Deletions cut 0 bases from V and 5 bases from J, with 10 bases between.

This chain links TRBV12-3 or TRBV12-4 with TRBJ1-1; no firm D call. Trimming took 3 bases from V and 4 from J, leaving 9 bases between them. The CDR3 consists of 13 residues. CDR3 nucleotides: TGTGCCAGCAGTTTTGCGCGGAGCACTGAAGCTTTCTTT. This gives the protein CASSFARSTEAFF.

V is TRBV30 and J is TRBJ2-1; the match to TRBD1 covers 9 bases. The CDR3 is made up of 15 amino acids. Germline CDR1 is GTSNPN and CDR2 is SVGIG (reference sequence). V was clipped by 5 bases and J by 6 bases; unmatched bases: 11. CDR3 loop: CAWVDRDREGNEQFF. CDR3 coding DNA: TGTGCCTGGGTGGACCGGGACAGGGAAGGCAATGAGCAGTTCTTC.

The chain carries TRBV7-9 and TRBJ1-2; possible D gene TRBD1, 6 bases. Trimming shortened V by 5 bases and J by 4 bases, and 8 bases separated the two germline ends. Germline values: CDR1 SEHNR, CDR2 FQNEAQ (reference sequence). The CDR3 is made up of 12 amino acids. The CDR3 spells CASSSRGYGYTF. DNA of the CDR3: TGTGCCAGCAGCAGCAGGGGCTATGGCTACACCTTC.

The V gene is TRBV28, the J gene TRBJ1-2; D gene ambiguous. Germline V gene sequence: CDR1 MDHEN, CDR2 SYDVKM. V was clipped by 4 bases and J by 4 bases, with 7 bases between them. The CDR3 runs 12 residues. The CDR3 DNA follows: TGTGCCAGCAGTTCAAGCCTCTATGGCTACACCTTC. This sequence encodes CASSSSLYGYTF.

This sequence joins TRBV15 and TRBJ2-5, with 10 bases matching TRBD2. There are 14 residues in the CDR3. Germline V lookup: CDR1 LNHNV, CDR2 YYDKDF (reference sequence). The V gene end was trimmed by 8 bases and the J gene end by 4 bases; junction bases not matched to a gene: 7. The DNA of the CDR3 is TGTGCCACCGCAACGGGACTAGCGTCAGAGACCCAGTACTTC. It encodes CATATGLASETQYF.

The rearrangement uses TRBV9 and TRBJ1-2; 7 nucleotides match TRBD1. The germline V gene has CDR1 SGDLS and CDR2 YYNGEE. Unmatched junction bases numbered 6, after V lost 4 bases and J lost 3 bases. The CDR3 extends over 14 amino acids. The DNA of the CDR3 is TGTGCCAGCAGCCCGTCGACAGGGCACTATGGCTACACCTTC. Translated: CASSPSTGHYGYTF.